This TCR beta chain emerged from a study of cytomegalovirus exposure and HLA in healthy donors (dated by TCRdb to about 2017). Background for the entire study: An earlier analysis of some 500 of the donors reported about 290 Gb of sequence data and some 120 million unique TCR beta sequences from 150 million to 200 million T cells. Among almost 400 genotyped donors of the cohort, an average of 235,054 unique TCR beta nucleotide sequences were sequenced per donor, around a sixth of them non-productive. HLA typing included class I and class II loci at four-digit resolution. An earlier analysis of approximately 630 of the donors applied high-throughput TCR beta sequencing to assess whether each TCR beta V gene segment acted as functional or pseudogenic. Every discovery cohort repertoire had been produced on one sequencing platform. The study aimed to test whether cataloging public T cell receptors could reveal signatures of past pathogen exposure. In the later analysis, no new phenotypic data were used to find candidate immune exposures; instead, reliance was placed on TCR beta sequences and their occurrence across donors. Besides the first cohort of hundreds of subjects, a separate validation cohort made up of 120 or so different subjects was used. In a later analysis, previously published TCR beta repertoires from 666 donors were re-analyzed and high-resolution HLA genotyping was added so that TCR occurrence patterns could be studied. In a later genetic analysis, genome-wide SNP genotypes for 398 of the 666 donors were used, and that subset was treated as a discovery cohort. The study used immunosequencing to profile the T cell repertoires of 666 subjects and linked those repertoires to cytomegalovirus serostatus. To predict cytomegalovirus infection status, the study combined high-throughput TCR immunosequencing, statistical association of individual TCRs with disease status, and machine learning. Donor age, sex, ethnicity and CMV serostatus were compiled together with the repertoire data. Of the roughly 400 genotyped donors, around 81% fell in the genetic ancestry cluster associated with self-reported Caucasian donors. The number of typed donors differed by locus: about 620-630 for A, B, C, DRB1 and DQB1; some 500 for DQA1; some 610 for DPA1; and approximately 450 for DPB1. Approximately 310 gigabases of sequencing data and 75 million to 85 million unique TCR sequences made up an early release that covered over 550 HLA-typed donors. Because of strong linkage in the cohort, 5 or 6 DR-DQ haplotypes were treated as single units for association and clustering.

The sample holds a few counts of this clone. Its antigen has not been determined. Base qualities are not at hand, and no much larger clone is one base apart. Library preparation employed the immunoSEQ multiplex PCR assay. For the multiplex PCR, a mixture combining 60 forward primers for TCR Vbeta segments and 13 reverse primers for TCR Jbeta segments was used. Amplification of the CDR3 region of rearranged TCR beta genes was performed with a multiplex PCR assay on genomic DNA. The Illumina HiSeq System was used to sequence the amplified TCR beta libraries as 87-base-pair reads. On the study's bioinformatics: A later analysis tallied 75 million to 95 million unique TCR beta chains across the 660 or so repertoires, and approximately 11 million of those chains were shared by two or more donors. A nearest-neighbor algorithm error-corrected the raw reads and collapsed the reads into unique sequences, merging closely related sequences to remove PCR and sequencing errors. Alignment of CDR3 sequences to IMGT reference sequences was used to assign V, D and J gene segments. For a sequence to be retained, a match of at least six nucleotides was required to both a V gene segment and a J gene segment. Rearrangements were classified as productive when the CDR3 lacked stop codons and remained in frame with V and J, and all other rearrangements were classified as non-productive. CDR3 was defined by IMGT convention, running from the second conserved V-encoded cysteine to the conserved J-encoded phenylalanine. Sequences without an unambiguous match to a single V gene segment were excluded from the earlier analysis of a few hundred of the donors. In an earlier analysis of approximately 590 of the donors, V segments were called functional above 56.7% productive rearrangements and were called segregating when the between-donor standard deviation exceeded 5%. A statistical classification framework was built to diagnose cytomegalovirus status from the catalog of TCR beta chain sequences. In a later analysis, V and J genes were assigned by comparing TCR nucleotide sequences against IMGT/GENE-DB human TR gene sequences. A later analysis assigned CDR3 sequences and most-parsimonious VDJ recombination scenarios with the TCRdist pipeline. In a later analysis, each TCR beta chain was defined by its CDR3 amino acid sequence together with its V-gene family, and reads without a unique V-gene family were excluded. To address suspected cross-contamination and a sequencing artifact, a later analysis removed approximately 590 highly shared, low-generation-probability nucleotide sequences. A later analysis calculated a clonal expansion index for each public chain from normalized within-repertoire ranks of inferred template counts. Generation probabilities in a later analysis came from a VDJ recombination model fitted to out-of-frame rearrangements, and those results were checked against IGoR. In a later analysis, hypergeometric tests were used to score TCR-TCR, TCR-HLA and TCR-CMV co-occurrence, with a repertoire-size bias correction applied to TCR pairs. In a later analysis, false discovery rates were estimated by permuting HLA or CMV assignments 20 times. A later analysis grouped co-occurring TCRs with DBSCAN, adding TCRdist sequence similarity when clustering within HLA-allele-positive subsets. Repertoires with fewer than 30,000 or more than 120,000 public chains were left out of co-occurrence clustering, as were a handful of repertoires with anomalous nucleotide sharing. TCRdb limited this immuneACCESS table to in-frame rearrangements with V and J called. A share of clones is missing; checked studies link under half to unresolved V genes, and the rest is unexplained. V and J calls and clone size are copied from that table; D and trimming were computed from the DNA. This sample holds roughly 100,000 clones; around 75% were observed only once. The ten biggest clones cover less than 3% of the sample.

The CDR3 numbers 15 residues from cysteine through phenylalanine. CDR3 DNA only is kept here, 45 bases in frame from base 1. V ends up 3 bases short and J 2 bases short, with an unmatched junction base count of 4. For CDR1 and CDR2, the germline V gene lists SGHRS and YFSETQ. Results and caveats for the whole study, not just this receptor: Some IMGT-functional V segments, including TRBV6-2 and TRBV6-3, could not be told apart with the 87-base-pair reads, so those segments were excluded. The sequencing pipeline was judged likely to have produced a cluster of highly shared sequence variants as a technical artifact. A further reported finding was that TCR beta sequences accurately predicted the HLA-A and HLA-B alleles for most subjects in the first cohort. The presence/absence analyses assumed that sequencing depth was roughly uniform across donors, and that assumption may not be true. HLA typing was unavailable for some donors at each locus, so association tests used only the typed subset. The study listed 150 to 200 TCR beta chains as associated with cytomegalovirus. The cohort was sequenced for TCR beta chains only, and without alpha or paired-chain data the features that could be detected were limited. According to a later analysis, TCR association rates differed among HLA loci, with DRB1 alleles showing the most associated TCRs and HLA-C alleles showing the fewest. In a later analysis, HLA-associated TCR beta chains were found to be more clonally expanded and to have lower generation probabilities than equally common non-associated chains. At a false discovery rate of 0.05, a later analysis linked 16,951 TCR beta sequences to specific HLA alleles. According to the authors, the approach could potentially be generalized to other disease states and immunological phenotypes. Linkage disequilibrium might explain the correlated functional status among segregating V segments, but an unknown experimental factor could not be excluded. The classifier was reported to diagnose cytomegalovirus status with high specificity and sensitivity in both the original cohort and the validation cohort. The only immune exposure information available for the cohort was CMV serostatus. An association between a missense DCLRE1C variant and V-gene and J-gene trimming of TCR beta chains was found in a later genetic analysis and replicated in an independent cohort. Most CMV-associated TCR beta chains appeared to be HLA-restricted in a later analysis, and the HLA associations seemed to be driven largely by CMV exposure. Most TCR sequences were observed very rarely across donors, whereas some public TCRs were present in many individuals. According to a later genetic analysis, donors in an Asian-associated ancestry cluster had fewer N-insertions in productive TCRs than the approximately 670-donor mean. Because counts were too low, under 20 rarely observed V segments, including chromosome 9 orphons, were left out of the earlier analysis of some 640 of the donors. When HLA alleles, especially DR and DQ, strongly co-occurred, TCR associations were difficult to assign to individual alleles. An earlier analysis of 450 to 750 of the donors showed that most TCR beta V segments appeared in productive rearrangements either about 90% or about 30% of the time, which broadly matched IMGT annotations. According to a later analysis, parvovirus B19, influenza, CMV and Epstein-Barr virus appeared linked to several top co-occurrence clusters. In vitro tests confirmed that a few of the cytomegalovirus-associated TCR beta chains recognize cytomegalovirus antigens.

The cohort consisted of 666 healthy bone marrow donors. Cohort members were all nominally healthy when sampled, although unrecorded immune exposures were likely present. The donor tested CMV seronegative, placing the donor among the roughly 340 seronegative members of the cohort. A peripheral blood sample was provided by each donor, and peripheral blood mononuclear cells were used for TCR beta sequencing. The Qiagen DNeasy Blood Extraction Kit was used to extract genomic DNA from the blood cell samples. The sequence joins TRBV5-1 to TRBJ2-3; 9 nucleotides in the junction match TRBD2. This receptor was obtained from a female donor in good health and CMV-seronegative. Material for sequencing was PBMCs. The DNA sequence is given as TGCGCCAGCAGCTATCGCGGGAGGGCCACAGATACGCAGTATTTT. The encoded protein is CASSYRGRATDTQYF.